Below are 29 T cell receptor beta chains sequenced from a single sample in a study of T cell repertoires in ileal Crohn's disease. Generated by immunoSEQ multiplex PCR, the TCRdb table keeps only in-frame clones and is missing some. The table lists approximately 6,700 clones, around 72% of them singletons. Time point given: proximal margin of the surgical specimen (macroscopically non-inflamed). The sequencing input was ileal tissue. All receptors come from an adult with Crohn's disease.

The chain employs TRBV27 and TRBJ1-1, with a tentative D call TRBD1 (6 bases). The CDR3 extends over 16 amino acids. Germline V lookup: CDR1 MNHEY, CDR2 SMNVEV (reference sequence). V dropped 7 bases and J dropped 4 bases, with 22 bases sitting between them. The CDR3 DNA is TGTGCCAGCACCAAAGAAGGGGGGGAAGTAGGCACTGAAGCTTTCTTT. Protein product: CASTKEGGEVGTEAFF.

J is TRBJ1-5 and V is TRBV2; maybe TRBD1 (5 bases). Trimming pared 6 bases from V and 7 bases from J, leaving 13 bases between. The V gene's germline CDR1 is SNHLY and CDR2 FYNNEI. This CDR3 spans 13 amino acids. CDR3: CASSRESRQPQHF. The CDR3 DNA follows: TGTGCCAGCAGCAGGGAGAGCAGGCAGCCCCAGCATTTT. The full variable domain, its missing parts supplied by reference TRBV2 and TRBJ1-5, is EPEVTQTPSHQVTQMGQEVILRCVPISNHLYFYWYRQILGQKVEFLVSFYNNEISEKSEIFDDQFSVERPDGSNFTLKIRSTKLEDSAMYFCASSRESRQPQHFGDGTRLSIL.

The J gene is TRBJ1-6, the V gene TRBV19; no clear D gene. This CDR3 is 15 amino acids long. Trimming took 0 bases from V and 9 from J, leaving 12 bases between them. Per the germline V gene, CDR1 is LNHDA and CDR2 is SQIVND (reference sequence). The CDR3, as DNA: TGTGCCAGTAGTATAGATGTGGGAATTGGTTCACCCCTCCACTTT. Encoded protein: CASSIDVGIGSPLHF. The variable domain in full, with the rest retrieved from reference TRBV19 and TRBJ1-6, is DGGITQSPKYLFRKEGQNVTLSCEQNLNHDAMYWYRQDPGQGLRLIYYSQIVNDFQKGDIAEGYSVSREKKESFPLTVTSAQKNPTAFYLCASSIDVGIGSPLHFGNGTRLTVT.

This chain uses TRBV5-1 with TRBJ1-1, with 7 bases lining up with TRBD1. The CDR3 is 14 residues long. V dropped 3 bases and J dropped 2; count of bases not matched to a gene: 4. CDR1 SGHRS and CDR2 YFSETQ come from the germline V gene. CDR3 protein: CASSWGTENTEAFF. The CDR3 coding sequence is TGCGCCAGCAGCTGGGGGACAGAAAACACTGAAGCTTTCTTT.

The chain recombines TRBV28 with TRBJ1-1; possible D gene TRBD1, 6 bases. Trimming left V 7 bases short and J 5 bases short, with 26 bases between. There are 17 residues in the CDR3. Germline CDR1 and CDR2: MDHEN and SYDVKM. Here the CDR3 reads CASISSLKGGAGTEAFF. The CDR3 DNA is TGTGCCAGCATTAGCAGCCTGAAGGGGGGGGCCGGAACTGAAGCTTTCTTT.

The rearrangement uses TRBV2 and TRBJ2-6; unclear D gene. Looked up from germline, CDR1 is SNHLY and CDR2 is FYNNEI. There are 15 residues in the CDR3. V was shortened by 3 bases and J by 0 bases, with 6 bases between the two germline ends. CDR3 sequence reads: CASSDNFSGANVLTF. The CDR3 nucleotides are TGTGCCAGCAGTGATAACTTCTCTGGGGCCAACGTCCTGACTTTC.

This sequence joins TRBV5-1 and TRBJ2-7, with D perhaps assigned TRBD1 or TRBD2 (5 bases each). CDR1 and CDR2 (germline): SGHRS, YFSETQ. V was shortened by 0 bases and J by 2 bases, with 12 bases between the two germline ends. This CDR3 contains 15 residues. The CDR3: CASSLVGSRAYEQYF. CDR3 bases: TGCGCCAGCAGCTTGGTTGGGAGCAGGGCCTACGAGCAGTACTTC.

This clone was observed a handful of times. The J gene is TRBJ2-4, the V gene TRBV7-2; D possibly corresponds to TRBD2 (6 bases). The CDR3 covers 16 residues. CDR1 and CDR2 (germline): SGHTA, FQGNSA. Trimming left V 2 bases short and J 0 bases short, with 11 bases between. The DNA of the CDR3 is TGTGCCAGCAGCTTAAGGGGAGGTTTAGCCAAAAACATTCAGTACTTC. Translated, it gives CASSLRGGLAKNIQYF.

V usage is TRBV5-4 and J usage is TRBJ1-2, with D perhaps matching TRBD1 (5 bases). V shed 4 bases and J shed 2 bases, with 12 bases lying between them. Germline CDR1 reads SGHNT; CDR2 reads YYREEE (reference sequence). CDR3 size: 14 residues. The CDR3 here is CASSIGRGNYGYTF. In nucleotides, the CDR3 is TGTGCCAGCAGCATTGGACGGGGGAACTATGGCTACACCTTC.

The table lists this clone with a count of one. Other DNA sequences in the same sample also yield this CDR3. This chain joins TRBV7-9 and TRBJ1-1, with 7 bases fitting TRBD1. The CDR3 covers 13 residues. With V trimmed by 5 bases and J by 3 bases, 3 bases remained unmatched. CDR1 is SEHNR and CDR2 is FQNEAQ in the germline V gene (reference sequence). CDR3 sequence (DNA): TGTGCCAGCAGCCTTACAGGGGACACTGAAGCTTTCTTT. Encoded protein: CASSLTGDTEAFF.

This clone appeared once. The chain uses TRBV7-3 and TRBJ2-2; D is ambiguous. The CDR3 loop spans 15 amino acids. Germline loops: CDR1 SGHTA, CDR2 FQGTGA. Trimming removed 2 bases at V and 2 bases at J, with 9 bases between. Here the CDR3 reads CASSLLEINTGELFF. The CDR3 region has the DNA TGTGCCAGCAGCTTATTGGAGATTAACACCGGGGAGCTGTTTTTT.

The chain carries TRBV13 and TRBJ2-2; 9 bases are shared with TRBD1. Looked up from germline, CDR1 is PRHDT and CDR2 is FYEKMQ (reference sequence). Trimming took 0 bases from V and 5 from J; bases not matched to a gene: 10. The CDR3 runs 18 residues. The CDR3 sequence: CASSLGPEQGAFTGELFF. CDR3 DNA sequence: TGTGCCAGCAGCTTAGGCCCGGAACAGGGGGCTTTTACCGGGGAGCTGTTTTTT.

This chain links TRBV9 with TRBJ2-2; 8 bases line up with TRBD2. V lost 3 bases to trimming and J lost 1 base; unmatched junction nucleotides: 11. CDR3 size: 18 residues. Germline V gene data show CDR1 as SGDLS and CDR2 as YYNGEE. CDR3 region: CASSASPGTRWNTGELFF. Written as DNA, the CDR3 is TGTGCCAGCAGCGCCAGCCCCGGGACTAGGTGGAACACCGGGGAGCTGTTTTTT.

The chain uses TRBV2 and TRBJ1-1, with D unresolved. The CDR3 has 14 amino acids. Trimming shortened V by 6 bases and J by 5 bases, and 16 bases separated the two germline ends. CDR1 and CDR2 (germline): SNHLY, FYNNEI. The CDR3 region is CASRRDPAGTEAFF. The CDR3 DNA follows: TGTGCCAGCAGGAGAGACCCGGCAGGTACTGAAGCTTTCTTT.

Only one count was recorded for this clone. The chain couples TRBV5-1 to TRBJ1-1, with a possible D match to TRBD1 (6 bases). CDR3 length: 14 residues. In germline, CDR1 is SGHRS, CDR2 YFSETQ. The ends were cut back, 0 bases at V and 10 bases at J, with 16 bases in the middle. For the CDR3, the DNA is TGCGCCAGCAGCTTGGGGTCAGGGGCCTGGGGAGCTTTCTTT. Translation: CASSLGSGAWGAFF.

This rearrangement joins TRBV9 to TRBJ1-2, with D possibly being TRBD1 (5 bases). The CDR3 contains 13 residues. Germline lookup yields CDR1 SGDLS and CDR2 YYNGEE. V was pared by 0 bases and J by 3 bases, with 6 bases between. The CDR3 nucleotides are TGTGCCAGCAGCGTAGGGGGGGACTATGGCTACACCTTC. It translates to CASSVGGDYGYTF. Together with reference TRBV9 and TRBJ1-2, the CDR3 gives the full variable domain: DSGVTQTPKHLITATGQRVTLRCSPRSGDLSVYWYQQSLDQGLQFLIQYYNGEERAKGNILERFSAQQFPDLHSELNLSSLELGDSALYFCASSVGGDYGYTFGSGTRLTVV.

The chain recombines TRBV28 with TRBJ1-5; D is perhaps TRBD1 (5 bases). V lost 5 bases to trimming and J lost 9 bases, with 17 bases between them. The CDR3 contains 14 residues. Germline V gene data show CDR1 as MDHEN and CDR2 as SYDVKM. The CDR3 DNA reads TGTGCCAGCAGTCTTCCCGACAGTCTACGGCCCCAGCATTTT. The encoded protein is CASSLPDSLRPQHF. The whole variable domain, remainder taken from reference TRBV28 and TRBJ1-5, is DVKVTQSSRYLVKRTGEKVFLECVQDMDHENMFWYRQDPGLGLRLIYFSYDVKMKEKGDIPEGYSVSREKKERFSLILESASTNQTSMYLCASSLPDSLRPQHFGDGTRLSIL.

V gene TRBV5-6 combines with J gene TRBJ2-1; a possible D gene is TRBD2 (6 bases). Trimming pared 1 base from V and 2 bases from J, leaving 10 bases between. The CDR3 sequence is 15 residues long. CDR1 and CDR2 (germline): SGHDT, YYEEEE. This CDR3 reads CASSLYSGAYNEQFF. In nucleotides, the CDR3 is TGTGCCAGCAGCTTGTATTCGGGGGCCTACAATGAGCAGTTCTTC.

The J gene is TRBJ2-7, the V gene TRBV28; D not resolved. Germline CDR1 reads MDHEN; CDR2 reads SYDVKM. This CDR3 has 14 residues. V was pared by 5 bases and J by 2 bases, with 13 bases between. The CDR3 coding sequence is TGTGCCAGCAGTACCGTGGTTGAGACCTACGAGCAGTACTTC. Its translation is CASSTVVETYEQYF.

V usage is TRBV5-6 and J usage is TRBJ2-1, with 8 nucleotides matching TRBD1. Germline CDR1 reads SGHDT; CDR2 reads YYEEEE. The CDR3 has 15 residues. Trimming cost V 0 bases and J 1 base; bases outside gene matches: 0. The chain's CDR3 is CASSLGDRSYNEQFF. The CDR3 bases are TGTGCCAGCAGCTTGGGGGACAGGTCCTACAATGAGCAGTTCTTC. Together with reference TRBV5-6 and TRBJ2-1, the CDR3 gives the full variable domain: DAGVTQSPTHLIKTRGQQVTLRCSPKSGHDTVSWYQQALGQGPQFIFQYYEEEERQRGNFPDRFSGHQFPNYSSELNVNALLLGDSALYLCASSLGDRSYNEQFFGPGTRLTVL.

This clone was seen once. The genes are TRBV6-6 and TRBJ1-5, with TRBD1 as a possible D gene (6 bases). Between the trimmed V and J ends, which lost 0 bases and 12 bases, there was a span of 21 bases. The CDR3 runs 16 residues. Germline loops: CDR1 MNHNY, CDR2 SVGAGI (reference sequence). CDR3: CASSYSRPGGPMDQHF. DNA of the CDR3: TGTGCCAGCAGTTACTCGAGACCCGGGGGGCCCATGGACCAGCATTTT.

This chain joins TRBV28 and TRBJ1-2; no clear D gene. The CDR3 totals 14 residues. V dropped 3 bases and J dropped 8 bases, with 16 bases sitting between them. CDR1 and CDR2 (germline): MDHEN, SYDVKM. The CDR3 DNA sequence: TGTGCCAGCAGTTTGGCCAGTCCGGGAGGAGGCTACACCTTC. Its translation: CASSLASPGGGYTF.

Sample share makes this clone medium-sized. The rearrangement links TRBV5-1 to TRBJ1-2; no reliable D call. In germline, CDR1 is SGHRS, CDR2 YFSETQ. Trimming removed 1 base from V and 2 bases from J, with 15 bases in between. The length of the CDR3 is 16 residues. The CDR3 region has the DNA TGCGCCAGCAGCTTGAGGTCCGGACTGGTGAACTATGGCTACACCTTC. Protein: CASSLRSGLVNYGYTF.

The CDR3 sequence: CASSLAPGPSYEQYF. The CDR3 DNA reads as TGTGCCAGCAGCTTAGCACCAGGGCCCTCCTACGAGCAGTACTTC. The V call is TRBV11-2, the J call TRBJ2-7; TRBD1 might be the D (5 bases). V lost 1 base and J 0 bases, leaving 10 bases between the germline ends. The germline V gene has CDR1 SGHAT and CDR2 FQNNGV. The length of the CDR3 is 15 residues.

The chain employs TRBV19 and TRBJ1-1, with a tentative D call TRBD1 (6 bases). V was trimmed by 3 bases and J by 0 bases, leaving 11 bases between them. The CDR3 extends over 15 amino acids. Per germline, CDR1 LNHDA and CDR2 SQIVND (reference sequence). Here the CDR3 DNA reads TGTGCCAGTAGTATTTATCGACAGGTGAACACTGAAGCTTTCTTT. Its translation: CASSIYRQVNTEAFF.

J is TRBJ2-3 and V is TRBV2; TRBD2 might be the D (5 bases). The length of the CDR3 is 13 residues. Germline-derived CDR1 and CDR2 are SNHLY and FYNNEI. Trimming pared 10 bases from V and 0 bases from J, leaving 11 bases between. CDR3 sequence reads: CANRLFSTDTQYF. Here the CDR3 DNA reads TGTGCCAACCGACTATTTAGCACAGATACGCAGTATTTT.

This sequence joins TRBV14 and TRBJ2-5, with a tentative D call TRBD1 (5 bases). The better agreement between TRBJ2-7 and the DNA end casts doubt on the J call. The CDR3 totals 15 residues. CDR1 SGHDN and CDR2 FVKESK come from the germline V gene. CDR3: CASSQYQGGTYEQYF. In DNA, the CDR3 is TGTGCCAGCAGCCAATATCAGGGTGGGACCTACGAGCAGTACTTC.

By sample share, this clone is medium-sized. This chain joins TRBV5-4 and TRBJ2-7; no clear D. Germline assignment: CDR1 SGHNT and CDR2 YYREEE (reference sequence). The CDR3 extends over 13 amino acids. Between the trimmed V and J ends, which lost 2 bases and 3 bases, there was a span of 9 bases. CDR3 coding DNA: TGTGCCAGCAGCTTCGTAGGGTACTACGAGCAGTACTTC. Residues: CASSFVGYYEQYF.

The CDR3 DNA sequence: TGTGCCTGGAGTCCGCCCCCGGGACGCTCCCCCAGTCAAGAGACCCAGTACTTC. Translation: CAWSPPPGRSPSQETQYF. The chain joins TRBV30 to TRBJ2-5, with D perhaps given as TRBD1 or TRBD2 (5 bases each). The CDR3 covers 18 residues. Germline V gives CDR1 GTSNPN, CDR2 SVGIG (reference sequence). The V end was cut by 2 bases, the J end by 2 bases, with 24 bases between.